Described below is a single T cell receptor beta chain sequence and its context. The antigen remains unidentified. Genomic DNA of every subset was divided equally among multiple immunoSEQ plates. The authors loaded 200 ng DNA, 30,000 to 35,000 T cell genomes, into sorted-subset replicate PCRs. Repertoires were generated with immunoSEQ multiplex PCR, while TCRdb's copy carries only in-frame clones and drops some. Among approximately 650,000 clones listed, 95% to 96% were seen once. CD8 cells classed as naive were CD45RO-negative and positively selected for CCR7, excluding terminally differentiated effector memory CD45RA+ cells. This specimen comes from a study of shared clonotypes between healthy human individuals. At the level of the study: CD4 naive and CD4 memory each took three plates per donor, while CD8 naive took two and CD8 memory one.

Study findings and constraints: Clonotype sharing among donors likely depends on sequencing depth.

The junction had 8 bases not matched to a gene; V was cut back by 4 bases and J by 2 bases. In germline, CDR1 is SGHRS, CDR2 YFSETQ. The CDR3 consists of 15 residues. Sequenced sample: naive CD8+ T cells sorted from blood. This chain joins TRBV5-1 and TRBJ2-5; 7 nucleotides agree with TRBD1. The receptor was derived from a woman aged 25 to 39 in good health. CDR3 nucleotide sequence: TGCGCCAGCAGCCACGGGACAGCTTCTCAAGAGACCCAGTACTTC. Translation: CASSHGTASQETQYF.